Below are 28 T cell receptor beta chains sequenced from a single sample in a study of cytomegalovirus exposure and HLA in healthy donors. PCR employed 60 Vbeta and 13 Jbeta primers. Produced via immunoSEQ multiplex PCR; TCRdb's table is partial and in-frame only. The profile shows approximately 170,000 clones, 80% of them singletons. The sample was PBMCs. These receptors came from a woman aged 45-59 years in good health and CMV-seropositive.

This chain joins TRBV27 and TRBJ2-1, with TRBD2 as a possible D gene (6 bases). V was pared by 5 bases and J by 6 bases, with 14 bases between. Germline V lookup: CDR1 MNHEY, CDR2 SMNVEV (reference sequence). The CDR3 loop spans 14 amino acids. The CDR3 loop is CASSGPGVVNEQFF. Here the CDR3 DNA reads TGTGCCAGCAGTGGTCCGGGAGTGGTCAATGAGCAGTTCTTC.

V and J are TRBV5-1 and TRBJ2-7, with D possibly matching TRBD1 (6 bases). Per the germline V gene, CDR1 is SGHRS and CDR2 is YFSETQ. V was shortened by 3 bases and J by 3 bases, with 10 bases between the two germline ends. The CDR3 consists of 13 residues. In DNA form, the CDR3 reads TGCGCCAGCAGCTCCACAGGGTTCTACGAGCAGTACTTC. This codes for CASSSTGFYEQYF. Supplemented by reference TRBV5-1 and TRBJ2-7, the full variable domain reads KAGVTQTPRYLIKTRGQQVTLSCSPISGHRSVSWYQQTPGQGLQFLFEYFSETQRNKGNFPGRFSGRQFSNSRSEMNVSTLELGDSALYLCASSSTGFYEQYFGPGTRLTVT.

V gene TRBV7-8 combines with J gene TRBJ2-7, with 11 nucleotides matching TRBD1. V dropped 1 base and J dropped 3; count of bases not matched to a gene: 17. Germline values: CDR1 SGHVS, CDR2 FQNEAQ. The CDR3 sequence is 20 residues long. CDR3 protein: CASSLEEATFIGTGGYEQYF. DNA for the CDR3: TGTGCCAGCAGCTTAGAGGAGGCTACTTTTATCGGGACAGGGGGCTACGAGCAGTACTTC.

The chain uses TRBV19 and TRBJ1-4; D is unresolved. The V gene's germline CDR1 is LNHDA and CDR2 SQIVND (reference sequence). Trimming left V 10 bases short and J 5 bases short, with 17 bases between. The CDR3 loop spans 14 amino acids. The CDR3 DNA is TGTGCCACCCGAACGTGGAGAGAGAATGAAAAACTGTTTTTT. Protein product: CATRTWRENEKLFF. The variable domain in full, completed from reference TRBV19 and TRBJ1-4, reads DGGITQSPKYLFRKEGQNVTLSCEQNLNHDAMYWYRQDPGQGLRLIYYSQIVNDFQKGDIAEGYSVSREKKESFPLTVTSAQKNPTAFYLCATRTWRENEKLFFGSGTQLSVL.

The chain couples TRBV25-1 to TRBJ2-5, with TRBD2 as a possible D gene (5 bases). CDR3 length equals 13 residues. Trimming pared 6 bases from V and 5 bases from J, leaving 13 bases between. CDR1 MGHDK and CDR2 SYGVNS come from the germline V gene. CDR3 sequence reads: CASSRRTGETQYF. The DNA of the CDR3 is TGTGCCAGCAGCCGAAGGACTGGGGAGACCCAGTACTTC.

V gene TRBV28 combines with J gene TRBJ2-3, with TRBD1 identical over 9 bases. This CDR3 has 16 residues. Germline values: CDR1 MDHEN, CDR2 SYDVKM. V was pared by 6 bases and J by 0 bases, with 7 bases of the junction left unmatched. The CDR3: CASRTPGQGSTDTQYF. CDR3 DNA: TGTGCCAGCAGGACCCCCGGACAGGGGAGCACAGATACGCAGTATTTT.

The chain recombines TRBV2 with TRBJ2-3; no definite D call. CDR3 length: 13 amino acids. Germline lookup yields CDR1 SNHLY and CDR2 FYNNEI. Between the trimmed V and J ends, which lost 7 bases and 2 bases, there was a span of 10 bases. The CDR3 spells CASNVLDTDTQYF. CDR3 coding DNA: TGTGCCAGCAATGTCTTAGACACAGATACGCAGTATTTT.

The gene calls are TRBV20-1 and TRBJ2-1, with TRBD2 matching 10 bases. After removal of 3 bases from V and 11 bases from J, the junction contained 1 base not matched to a gene. The CDR3 extends over 11 amino acids. Looked up from germline, CDR1 is DFQATT and CDR2 is SNEGSKA (reference sequence). The CDR3 sequence is CSARTSGQQFF. Written as DNA, the CDR3 is TGCAGTGCTAGGACTAGCGGGCAGCAGTTCTTC.

This chain uses TRBV5-1 with TRBJ2-5; tentatively, D is TRBD2 (6 bases). Germline lookup yields CDR1 SGHRS and CDR2 YFSETQ. Trimming stripped 4 bases from V and 4 bases from J, with 14 bases between. The CDR3 contains 14 residues. CDR3 DNA sequence: TGCGCCAGCAGCAATCCGGGAGAGGGAGAGACCCAGTACTTC. Translated: CASSNPGEGETQYF.

The chain joins TRBV18 to TRBJ1-4, with D possibly matching TRBD1 (5 bases). CDR1 KGHSH and CDR2 LQKENI come from the germline V gene. The CDR3 totals 14 residues. The ends were cut back, 0 bases at V and 7 bases at J, with 9 bases in the middle. CDR3 sequence reads: CASSPPGVGEKLFF. The DNA of the CDR3 is TGTGCCAGCTCACCACCAGGGGTGGGTGAAAAACTGTTTTTT.

This chain uses TRBV19 with TRBJ2-7; 7 bases are a match to TRBD1. Trimming at V came to 4 bases and at J to 3 bases, leaving 3 bases not matched to a gene. The CDR3 has 13 residues. Looked up from germline, CDR1 is LNHDA and CDR2 is SQIVND (reference sequence). CDR3 region: CASSKGQFYEQYF. The CDR3 coding sequence is TGTGCCAGTAGTAAGGGACAGTTCTACGAGCAGTACTTC.

V is TRBV7-9 and J is TRBJ1-1; D may be TRBD1 (5 bases). V was trimmed by 1 base and J by 0 bases, leaving 12 bases between them. The length of the CDR3 is 16 residues. Looked up from germline, CDR1 is SEHNR and CDR2 is FQNEAQ (reference sequence). The CDR3: CASSLGTTHMNTEAFF. The DNA of the CDR3 is TGTGCCAGCAGCTTAGGGACAACACATATGAACACTGAAGCTTTCTTT.

V and J are TRBV7-2 and TRBJ1-6; 9 bases are shared with TRBD1. The V gene's germline CDR1 is SGHTA and CDR2 FQGNSA. The trim removed 2 bases at V and 10 bases at J, leaving 9 bases unmatched. The CDR3 spans 16 residues. The CDR3 DNA reads as TGTGCCAGCAGCTTATGGGGACAGGGTATTTCATCACCCCTCCACTTT. As protein: CASSLWGQGISSPLHF.

The chain employs TRBV4-2 and TRBJ2-5; TRBD1 is a possible D gene (5 bases). CDR1 LGHNA and CDR2 YNFKEQ come from the germline V gene. V dropped 2 bases and J dropped 4 bases, with 11 bases sitting between them. The CDR3 extends over 14 amino acids. The CDR3 spells CASSQSRAGETQYF. CDR3 DNA: TGTGCCAGCAGCCAAAGCAGGGCTGGAGAGACCCAGTACTTC.

The rearrangement uses TRBV25-1 and TRBJ2-1, with D maybe TRBD2 (6 bases). Germline CDR1 is MGHDK and CDR2 is SYGVNS. Trimming cost V 5 bases and J 4 bases, with 12 bases left between them. CDR3 length: 14 residues. The CDR3 bases are TGTGCCAGCAGTTTCCGGCGGGAATACAATGAGCAGTTCTTC. Its protein is CASSFRREYNEQFF.

This clone appeared a single time. The V gene is TRBV7-9, the J gene TRBJ1-4; 9 bases are shared with TRBD1. The CDR3 spans 14 residues. Per the germline V gene, CDR1 is SEHNR and CDR2 is FQNEAQ (reference sequence). The J segment lost 8 bases and the V segment lost 2 bases, leaving 3 bases of the junction unmatched. This chain's CDR3 is CASSLRDRDEKLFF. The CDR3 region has the DNA TGTGCCAGCAGCTTAAGGGACAGGGACGAAAAACTGTTTTTT.

This chain uses TRBV30 with TRBJ2-7; D gene unclear. The CDR3 runs to 12 residues. Germline V gives CDR1 GTSNPN, CDR2 SVGIG (reference sequence). V was pared by 0 bases and J by 9 bases, with 12 bases between. In nucleotides, the CDR3 is TGTGCCTGGAGTGTAGCGAAACGTGGGCAGTACTTC. This translates into CAWSVAKRGQYF. The full variable domain, in which reference TRBV30 and TRBJ2-7 provide the parts outside the CDR3, is SQTIHQWPATLVQPVGSPLSLECTVEGTSNPNLYWYRQAAGRGLQLLFYSVGIGQISSEVPQNLSASRPQDRQFILSSKKLLLSDSGFYLCAWSVAKRGQYFGPGTRLTVT.

The chain carries TRBV7-9 and TRBJ2-3; 7 bases line up with TRBD1. After removal of 1 base from V and 5 bases from J, the junction contained 6 bases not matched to a gene. Germline lookup yields CDR1 SEHNR and CDR2 FQNEAQ (reference sequence). This CDR3 contains 15 residues. This CDR3 is CASSLGGQALDTQYF. The CDR3 DNA follows: TGTGCCAGCAGCTTAGGTGGACAGGCGTTAGATACGCAGTATTTT.

This clone was seen more than once but under ten times. The J gene is TRBJ2-7, the V gene TRBV4-3, with 8 bases matching TRBD2. CDR3 length: 16 residues. The germline V gene encodes CDR1 LGHNA and CDR2 YSLEER. The J segment lost 2 bases and the V segment lost 4 bases, leaving 10 bases of the junction unmatched. CDR3 in amino acids: CASSRAVGGVPYEQYF. CDR3 sequence (DNA): TGCGCCAGCAGCCGCGCCGTCGGGGGGGTTCCCTACGAGCAGTACTTC.

The chain carries TRBV19 and TRBJ2-3; D is unclear. CDR3 size: 13 residues. The germline V gene encodes CDR1 LNHDA and CDR2 SQIVND (reference sequence). V shed 5 bases and J shed 4 bases, with 10 bases lying between them. The CDR3 loop is CASSPNVADTQYF. DNA of the CDR3: TGTGCCAGTAGTCCTAATGTAGCAGATACGCAGTATTTT.

In regard to this clone: At one boundary the junction diverges from the germline segment, which might be a read error. V and J are TRBV7-9 and TRBJ1-5; a possible D gene is TRBD1 (6 bases). This CDR3 contains 14 residues. Germline CDR1 is SEHNR and CDR2 is FQNEAQ (reference sequence). CDR3 in DNA: TGTTCCAGCAGCGGACAAGGGGGGGGGAGGCCCCAGCATTTT. Its translation: CSSSGQGGGRPQHF.

The chain recombines TRBV7-2 with TRBJ2-3, with a possible D match to TRBD1 (5 bases). Germline loops: CDR1 SGHTA, CDR2 FQGNSA. The length of the CDR3 is 12 residues. The V gene lost 5 bases and the J gene lost 8 bases, with 11 bases spanning the gap. CDR3 in DNA: TGTGCCAGCAGCCCGGACCAGGGTACGCAGTATTTT. This gives the protein CASSPDQGTQYF.

This clone was seen just once. The chain links TRBV19 to TRBJ2-5; 11 bases agree with TRBD2. The germline V gene encodes CDR1 LNHDA and CDR2 SQIVND (reference sequence). This CDR3 spans 16 amino acids. The V and J ends lost 5 bases and 1 base, in that order; junction bases with no gene match: 6. CDR3 nucleotides: TGTGCCAGTAGTCCCGGGACTAGCGGCCTCCAAGAGACCCAGTACTTC. It yields the protein CASSPGTSGLQETQYF.

This CDR3 reads CASSQGDQGLYYGYTF. In DNA, the CDR3 is TGCGCCAGCAGCCAAGGGGATCAGGGCCTTTACTATGGCTACACCTTC. The chain carries TRBV4-1 and TRBJ1-2; D might be TRBD1 (5 bases). V gave up 1 base and J gave up 3 bases, with 15 bases separating them. The CDR3 has 16 amino acids. The germline V gene encodes CDR1 MGHRA and CDR2 YSYEKL.

The chain couples TRBV5-4 to TRBJ1-1; D is possibly TRBD1 (5 bases). V was cut by 4 bases and J by 4 bases, with 14 bases left in between. The germline gives CDR1 SGHNT, CDR2 YYREEE (reference sequence). This CDR3 has 14 residues. CDR3 nucleotide sequence: TGTGCCAGCAGCCCGGAACACAGGACCACTGAAGCTTTCTTT. It codes for CASSPEHRTTEAFF.

V and J are TRBV29-1 and TRBJ2-1, with D uncertain. The CDR3 is 11 amino acids. Germline CDR1 and CDR2: SQVTM and ANQGSEA. Trimming cost V 7 bases and J 3 bases, with 7 bases left between them. The CDR3 DNA reads TGCAGCGCCGAGTTCTACAATGAGCAGTTCTTC. This sequence encodes CSAEFYNEQFF.

The chain uses TRBV7-3 and TRBJ2-7; weak D call: TRBD2 (5 bases). The CDR3 is 13 amino acids. The germline gives CDR1 SGHTA, CDR2 FQGTGA. V lost 5 bases to trimming and J lost 7 bases, with 15 bases between them. CDR3 amino acids: CASSPGSQVEQYF. CDR3 bases: TGTGCCAGCAGCCCGGGATCCCAAGTAGAGCAGTACTTC.

This chain uses TRBV6-1 with TRBJ2-1; a weak D match, TRBD2 (6 bases). Germline loops: CDR1 MNHNS, CDR2 SASEGT. The CDR3 covers 11 residues. The V and J ends lost 11 bases and 3 bases respectively, with 8 bases between them. The CDR3 DNA follows: TGTGCCGGAGGGGACTACAATGAGCAGTTCTTC. Amino acid sequence: CAGGDYNEQFF.